The source of this T cell receptor beta chain is a study of T-cell memory formation after mild COVID-19. Study context: Among the donors, TCR clusters were largely specific to each donor. The study, taken as a whole, reports: Pre-infection memory already had some responding clones, implying cross-reactive memory joined.

This clonotype was seen repeatedly, ten times or more. The target antigen is unknown. MiXCR was run by TCRdb on the 5' RACE reads, yielding one entry per CDR3 protein. Altogether approximately 290,000 distinct CDR3 sequences are present, about 16% being singletons, with the ten largest covering about a fifth. This TCR came from a man younger than 35 who had mild COVID-19 (a few samples of this study predate the infection). Cell type and time point are not known. Input material: PBMCs or a T cell subset sorted from them (not recorded which).

The chain's CDR3 is CASSFGQGNTIYF. In DNA form, the CDR3 reads TGTGCCAGCAGCTTTGGGCAGGGGAACACCATATATTTT. The rearrangement joins TRBV7-9 to TRBJ1-3; perhaps TRBD1 as D (6 bases). The V gene's germline CDR1 is SEHNR and CDR2 FQNEAQ (reference sequence). CDR3 length: 13 amino acids. Trimming left V 3 bases short and J 7 bases short, with 10 bases between.